This T cell receptor beta chain originates from a study of post-analysis software for immune sequencing data. The study's findings and limits: Controls had significantly higher normalized Chao1 diversity than multiple sclerosis patients. F measure grouped same-batch samples tightly together.

cDNA libraries of TCR beta carried unique molecular identifiers. Each CDR3 protein gets one entry after TCRdb re-called the PCR reads with MiXCR. The sample holds a few hundred thousand distinct CDR3 sequences, roughly 36% seen once. This clonotype was recorded only once. The antigen is undetermined. The sample was blood. This receptor was taken from a girl between 5 and 17 years old with multiple sclerosis.

The CDR3 region is CSVEGCSEAFF. In DNA form, the CDR3 reads TGCAGCGTTGAAGGATGCAGTGAAGCTTTCTTT. This chain links TRBV29-1 with TRBJ1-1; D is unresolved. From germline, CDR1 is SQVTM and CDR2 ANQGSEA. The V end was cut by 1 base, the J end by 7 bases, with 7 bases between. The CDR3 covers 11 residues. Full variable domain (outside the CDR3, taken from reference TRBV29-1 and TRBJ1-1): SAVISQKPSRDICQRGTSLTIQCQVDSQVTMMFWYRQQPGQSLTLIATANQGSEATYESGFVIDKFPISRPNLTFSTLTVSNMSPEDSSIYLCSVEGCSEAFFGQGTRLTVV.